This TCR beta chain was profiled in a study of cytomegalovirus exposure and HLA in healthy donors. Study observations and caveats: The study listed some 160 cytomegalovirus-associated TCR beta chains. Among the CMV-associated chains, a few were confirmed in vitro as specific for CMV antigens.

J was trimmed by 1 base and V by 4 bases; bases with no gene match: 10. CDR1 is MNHNS and CDR2 is SASEGT in the germline V gene. CDR3 size: 17 residues. TCRdb's copy holds only in-frame clones and misses some; the assay was immunoSEQ multiplex PCR. The table has roughly 150,000 clones, around 84% seen once. Note on this clone: Its antigen remains unknown.

The donors were in the approximately 120-subject validation cohort, distinct from the roughly 700-subject first cohort. Sequenced material: PBMCs. The chain is built from TRBV6-1 and TRBJ2-7; TRBD1 agrees at 10 bases. The TCR sequence derives from a man aged 18 to 29 in good health and CMV-seropositive. The CDR3 loop reads CASSVMTGGGGSYEQYF. The CDR3 DNA follows: TGTGCCAGCAGTGTTATGACAGGGGGCGGAGGATCCTACGAGCAGTACTTC.